This T cell receptor beta chain was captured by sequencing in a study of blood T cell repertoires in COVID-19. About the study: Researchers got acute and convalescent COVID-19 samples from the United States, Italy and Spain. PBMCs, B-cell-depleted T cells, or T cells were the source of the cDNA or gDNA that made up the material.

With V trimmed by 0 bases and J by 3 bases, 7 bases remained unmatched. The length of the CDR3 is 16 residues. From germline, CDR1 is GTSNPN and CDR2 SVGIG (reference sequence). Study processing details: Amplification of reference gene primers was used by the study to estimate nucleated cell counts. The method was immunoSEQ multiplex PCR; TCRdb's version includes in-frame clones alone and lacks a portion of them. V and J calls and clone size are as listed in that table; D and trimming were resolved from the DNA. The sample includes about 100,000 clones, 87% of them seen just once. The chain carries TRBV30 and TRBJ2-2, with 7 nucleotides matching TRBD1. The receptor was derived from a man aged 45-60 years with acute or convalescent COVID-19. Sequencing input: peripheral blood. The CDR3 coding sequence is TGTGCCTGGAGTGTGGCCGGGACAGTTTACACCGGGGAGCTGTTTTTT. As protein: CAWSVAGTVYTGELFF.